Below, 11 T cell receptor beta chains from the same sample are listed, as sequenced in a study of blood T cells in healthy people across ages. A J-beta primer mix and a sample-barcoded 5' primer were used in a second PCR of about 7 to 12 cycles. TCRdb recomputed calls from the 5' RACE reads with MiXCR, one row per CDR3 protein. The sample consists of fewer than 1,200,000 distinct CDR3 sequences, almost 25% of them appearing once. The sample was also reused in another study, on T cells of mothers and their children.

Specimen: blood. The receptors were sampled from a girl aged 2-10 years in good health.

The rearrangement joins TRBV5-1 to TRBJ2-1, with D possibly being TRBD1 or TRBD2 (5 bases each). Deletions cut 4 bases from V and 5 bases from J, with 13 bases between. Per germline, CDR1 SGHRS and CDR2 YFSETQ. The CDR3 spans 14 residues. The DNA for the CDR3 is TGCGCCAGCAGCCTCACCGGGGCCCACAATGAGCAGTTCTTC. This codes for CASSLTGAHNEQFF.

The CDR3 nucleotides read TGCAGTGCTTGGGACAGGGTGGAGGGGCAGTTCTTC. It codes for CSAWDRVEGQFF. The V and J genes are TRBV20-1 and TRBJ2-1; TRBD1 matches at 9 bases. Trimming took 5 bases from V and 12 from J; bases not matched to a gene: 8. CDR1 and CDR2 (germline): DFQATT, SNEGSKA (reference sequence). This CDR3 has 12 amino acids.

The chain employs TRBV5-1 and TRBJ2-7; tentatively, D is TRBD1 (5 bases). The CDR3 is 15 residues long. From germline, CDR1 is SGHRS and CDR2 YFSETQ. V shed 0 bases and J shed 6 bases, with 16 bases lying between them. The CDR3 bases are TGCGCCAGCAGCTTGGCCGAGAACAGGATGGGCGAGCAGTACTTC. Protein product: CASSLAENRMGEQYF.

This clonotype has only a few counts. The chain has TRBV7-9 and TRBJ2-5; D not resolved. Germline lookup yields CDR1 SEHNR and CDR2 FQNEAQ (reference sequence). This CDR3 has 14 residues. Deletions cut 2 bases from V and 5 bases from J, with 12 bases between. The CDR3 bases are TGTGCCAGCAGCTTATGGTCTCGGCCGGAGACCCAGTACTTC. It encodes CASSLWSRPETQYF.

A few counts support this clonotype. In nucleotides, the CDR3 is TGCAGTGCTAGAATGGCTAACGAGCAGTTCTTC. It is translated as CSARMANEQFF. This chain uses TRBV20-1 with TRBJ2-5; D uncertain. The J call is uncertain, as TRBJ2-1 better fits the DNA end. There are 11 residues in the CDR3. In germline, CDR1 is DFQATT, CDR2 SNEGSKA (reference sequence).

The chain uses TRBV7-9 and TRBJ1-2, with D perhaps matching TRBD1 (6 bases). Trimming pared 7 bases from V and 2 bases from J, leaving 17 bases between. The CDR3 sequence is 15 residues long. The germline CDR1 and CDR2 sequences are SEHNR and FQNEAQ (reference sequence). The CDR3: CASTLSGQINYGYTF. As DNA, the CDR3 is TGTGCCAGCACCCTTAGTGGACAGATCAACTATGGCTACACCTTC.

This clonotype was seen a few times. The chain couples TRBV20-1 to TRBJ1-2; D possibly corresponds to TRBD1 (6 bases). V lost 6 bases and J 1 base, leaving 15 bases between the germline ends. Looked up from germline, CDR1 is DFQATT and CDR2 is SNEGSKA (reference sequence). This CDR3 is 14 amino acids long. CDR3 nucleotides: TGCAGTGCGTCCCGTACAGGGTATAACTATGGCTACACCTTC. Translating gives CSASRTGYNYGYTF.

This clonotype was found a few times. The genes are TRBV28 and TRBJ2-1; perhaps D is TRBD1 or TRBD2 (5 bases each). V was cut by 3 bases and J by 8 bases, with 17 bases left in between. This CDR3 has 15 amino acids. Germline V gene sequence: CDR1 MDHEN, CDR2 SYDVKM. The CDR3 DNA reads as TGTGCCAGCAGTTTCCCCGGGGCTCGAAGGGATGAGCAGTTCTTC. Amino acid sequence: CASSFPGARRDEQFF.

The genes are TRBV6-2 or TRBV6-3 and TRBJ2-7; 7 bases match TRBD2. Trimming cost V 2 bases and J 7 bases; bases outside gene matches: 11. Germline-derived CDR1 and CDR2 are MNHEY and SVGEGT. CDR3 size: 15 residues. The CDR3 sequence is CASSYEKRGRGEQYF. As DNA, the CDR3 is TGTGCCAGCAGTTACGAGAAGCGGGGACGGGGAGAGCAGTACTTC.

This clonotype was seen a handful of times. The genes are TRBV20-1 and TRBJ2-5; 10 bases are a match to TRBD2. The DNA end favors TRBJ2-7, so the J call may be wrong. Germline CDR1 DFQATT, CDR2 SNEGSKA (reference sequence). The CDR3 spans 15 residues. CDR3: CSARGLAGELYEQYF. The CDR3 DNA follows: TGCAGTGCTAGAGGGCTAGCGGGGGAGCTATACGAGCAGTACTTC.

This clonotype was counted only a few times. CDR3 loop: CASSPFRSYNSPLHF. The CDR3 DNA sequence: TGTGCCAGCAGCCCGTTTCGCTCCTATAATTCACCCCTCCACTTT. The rearrangement uses TRBV6-2 or TRBV6-3 and TRBJ1-6; D ambiguous. The CDR3 is made up of 15 amino acids. V lost 6 bases and J 0 bases, leaving 9 bases between the germline ends. CDR1 MNHEY and CDR2 SVGEGT come from the germline V gene.